The 21 T cell receptor beta chains below all came from one sample that was sequenced in a study of cytomegalovirus exposure and HLA in healthy donors. PCR primers comprised 60 Vbeta and 13 Jbeta primers. Assay: immunoSEQ multiplex PCR; the TCRdb copy retains only in-frame clones and omits some. Of roughly 120,000 clones listed, 80% are singletons. Sequenced sample: PBMCs. The receptor set was obtained from a man under 40 in good health and CMV-seronegative.

The CDR3 sequence: CASLKTGIRNSNQPQHF. The DNA for the CDR3 is TGTGCCAGCTTGAAAACAGGGATTCGGAATAGCAATCAGCCCCAGCATTTT. The V and J genes are TRBV28 and TRBJ1-5; maybe TRBD1 (6 bases). The CDR3 consists of 17 residues. The V end lost 8 bases, the J end lost 0 bases, and 20 bases lay between the germline ends. Per the germline V gene, CDR1 is MDHEN and CDR2 is SYDVKM.

V and J are TRBV29-1 and TRBJ2-7; possible D gene TRBD1, 6 bases. This CDR3 region has 13 residues. Germline V gene lookup returns CDR1 SQVTM and CDR2 ANQGSEA. With 4 bases removed from V and 3 bases from J, the gap between germline ends came to 13 bases. For the CDR3, the DNA is TGCAGCGTTGGGAGACAGGAGAACTACGAGCAGTACTTC. Amino acids: CSVGRQENYEQYF.

The gene calls are TRBV19 and TRBJ2-4, with a possible D match to TRBD2 (6 bases). The germline CDR1 and CDR2 sequences are LNHDA and SQIVND (reference sequence). The CDR3 has 15 residues. Trimming pared 5 bases from V and 9 bases from J, leaving 20 bases between. The CDR3 DNA sequence: TGTGCCAGTAGTGGGGGGACCCGTGGGGTTTGCATTCAGTACTTC. Protein product: CASSGGTRGVCIQYF.

The rearrangement links TRBV28 to TRBJ1-5; TRBD1 might be the D (6 bases). Germline V CDR1 and CDR2: MDHEN, SYDVKM. V was clipped by 4 bases and J by 3 bases, with 13 bases between them. CDR3 length equals 15 residues. The CDR3 coding sequence is TGTGCCAGCAGTTCGCTACAGGGTTCCAATCAGCCCCAGCATTTT. The encoded protein is CASSSLQGSNQPQHF. The full variable domain, rest sourced from reference TRBV28 and TRBJ1-5, is DVKVTQSSRYLVKRTGEKVFLECVQDMDHENMFWYRQDPGLGLRLIYFSYDVKMKEKGDIPEGYSVSREKKERFSLILESASTNQTSMYLCASSSLQGSNQPQHFGDGTRLSIL.

J is TRBJ1-2 and V is TRBV25-1, with 10 bases lining up with TRBD1. With 3 bases clipped from V and 8 bases from J, the junction kept 12 bases outside the gene matches. The CDR3 extends over 16 amino acids. Germline V lookup: CDR1 MGHDK, CDR2 SYGVNS. CDR3: CASSEAPGQGSFGYTF. In DNA, the CDR3 is TGTGCCAGCAGTGAGGCCCCGGGACAGGGGAGCTTCGGCTACACCTTC.

The chain carries TRBV7-2 and TRBJ1-1; D remains unclear. The CDR3 runs to 16 residues. Deletions cut 5 bases from V and 0 bases from J, with 16 bases between. From germline, CDR1 is SGHTA and CDR2 FQGNSA. The chain's CDR3 is CASSPRSHEMNTEAFF. CDR3 DNA sequence: TGTGCCAGCAGCCCCCGGTCGCACGAGATGAACACTGAAGCTTTCTTT.

V usage is TRBV5-1 and J usage is TRBJ2-7; 9 bases fit TRBD2. CDR1 is SGHRS, CDR2 YFSETQ, per germline. After removal of 3 bases from V and 1 base from J, the junction contained 11 bases not matched to a gene. This CDR3 region has 17 residues. The CDR3 sequence: CASSSTQGTSISYEQYF. Written as DNA, the CDR3 is TGCGCCAGCAGCTCCACTCAGGGGACTAGCATTTCCTACGAGCAGTACTTC.

This clone came up a few times. This chain links TRBV13 with TRBJ1-2; D is ambiguous. The CDR3 loop spans 13 amino acids. Trimming removed 3 bases at V and 4 bases at J, with 9 bases between. Germline V gene data show CDR1 as PRHDT and CDR2 as FYEKMQ (reference sequence). CDR3 sequence reads: CASSLGSSYGYTF. For the CDR3, the DNA is TGTGCCAGCAGCTTGGGCAGTAGCTATGGCTACACCTTC.

The chain is built from TRBV19 and TRBJ2-1; tentatively, D is TRBD1 (6 bases). The length of the CDR3 is 14 residues. Germline assignment: CDR1 LNHDA and CDR2 SQIVND (reference sequence). The V and J ends lost 3 bases and 7 bases respectively, with 13 bases between them. As DNA, the CDR3 is TGTGCCAGTAGTATTGGGGGCGTGGGTAATGAGCAGTTCTTC. Protein: CASSIGGVGNEQFF.

The chain uses TRBV18 and TRBJ2-1, with 11 bases lining up with TRBD2. J gave up 0 bases and V 3 bases, and 4 bases lay outside the gene matches. The germline V gene encodes CDR1 KGHSH and CDR2 LQKENI. The CDR3 sequence is 17 residues long. CDR3 sequence: CASSPMTSGISYNEQFF. CDR3 nucleotide sequence: TGTGCCAGCTCACCGATGACTAGCGGGATCTCCTACAATGAGCAGTTCTTC.

CDR3 protein: CASSSGTANEKLFF. CDR3 DNA sequence: TGCGCCAGCAGCTCCGGGACAGCTAATGAAAAACTGTTTTTT. The chain combines TRBV4-1 with TRBJ1-4; 7 nucleotides align to TRBD1. The CDR3 runs to 14 residues. V gave up 5 bases and J gave up 3 bases; unmatched junction bases: 3. Per the germline V gene, CDR1 is MGHRA and CDR2 is YSYEKL.

The J gene is TRBJ1-1, the V gene TRBV16; no reliable D call. Germline CDR1 is KGHSY and CDR2 is FQNENV. Deletions cut 0 bases from V and 4 bases from J, with 9 bases between. This CDR3 region has 14 residues. CDR3 bases: TGTGCCAGCAGCCAATCAGTTCTCGGCACTGAAGCTTTCTTT. This codes for CASSQSVLGTEAFF.

The CDR3 DNA reads as TGTGCCAGCAGTGAAATGACAGGGAACAATGAGCAGTTCTTC. Translation gives CASSEMTGNNEQFF. This rearrangement joins TRBV6-1 to TRBJ2-1, with 7 bases that match TRBD1. Germline CDR1 and CDR2: MNHNS and SASEGT. The V segment lost 2 bases and the J segment 5 bases; nucleotides outside the gene matches: 3. The CDR3 is 14 residues long.

This chain uses TRBV7-5 with TRBJ1-4. TRBV7-5 is noted as a pseudogene. CDR3 size: 18 residues. The CDR3 nucleotides are TGTGCCAGAAGCTTCGACACAGGGAGGGAGGCGGATAATGAAAAACTGTTTTTT. Translated: CARSFDTGREADNEKLFF.

The chain recombines TRBV6-5 with TRBJ2-2; a weak D match, TRBD1 (6 bases). Deletions cut 0 bases from V and 5 bases from J, with 10 bases between. Looked up from germline, CDR1 is MNHEY and CDR2 is SVGAGI. This CDR3 is built from 15 residues. The CDR3 sequence is CASSYSWGLTGELFF. As DNA, the CDR3 is TGTGCCAGCAGTTACTCTTGGGGGCTGACCGGGGAGCTGTTTTTT.

The chain uses TRBV28 and TRBJ1-1, with D perhaps matching TRBD1 (5 bases). The V gene lost 6 bases and the J gene lost 6 bases, with 17 bases spanning the gap. The CDR3 is 14 residues long. CDR1 and CDR2 from the germline V gene are MDHEN and SYDVKM. DNA of the CDR3: TGTGCCAGCAGCCGGGGGGGGAAGTTAGCTGAAGCTTTCTTT. This codes for CASSRGGKLAEAFF.

This chain links TRBV7-2 with TRBJ2-1, with 13 positions matching TRBD2. With V trimmed by 5 bases and J by 8 bases, 6 bases remained unmatched. The germline V gene encodes CDR1 SGHTA and CDR2 FQGNSA. The CDR3 sequence is 15 residues long. The CDR3: CASSQRTSGSHEQFF. Written as DNA, the CDR3 is TGTGCCAGCAGCCAGAGGACTAGCGGGAGCCATGAGCAGTTCTTC.

This clone was found a few times. This chain's CDR3 is CSAGLMGQPQHF. As DNA, the CDR3 is TGCAGCGCTGGGCTCATGGGTCAGCCCCAGCATTTT. The V gene is TRBV29-1, the J gene TRBJ1-5, with D unresolved. The CDR3 runs 12 residues. Trimming removed 7 bases at V and 6 bases at J, with 13 bases between. CDR1 is SQVTM, CDR2 ANQGSEA, per germline.

The chain joins TRBV27 to TRBJ2-7; TRBD2 is a possible D gene (5 bases). Per germline, CDR1 MNHEY and CDR2 SMNVEV (reference sequence). The CDR3 is 15 residues long. V lost 4 bases and J 3 bases, leaving 16 bases between the germline ends. CDR3 in DNA: TGTGCCAGCAGTTACGCGGGCCTGGCCGGCTACGAGCAGTACTTC. Protein sequence: CASSYAGLAGYEQYF.

CDR3 DNA: TGTGCCAGTCAGGACAGGGCGGATGAGCAGTACTTC. Amino acid sequence: CASQDRADEQYF. V is TRBV19 and J is TRBJ2-7; 8 bases fit TRBD1. The J segment lost 7 bases and the V segment lost 8 bases, leaving 7 bases of the junction unmatched. The germline gives CDR1 LNHDA, CDR2 SQIVND (reference sequence). This CDR3 contains 12 residues.

The chain joins TRBV27 to TRBJ2-7, with D possibly being TRBD2 (6 bases). CDR3 length equals 15 residues. V gave up 5 bases and J gave up 4 bases, with 18 bases separating them. Germline V gives CDR1 MNHEY, CDR2 SMNVEV (reference sequence). For the CDR3, the DNA is TGTGCCAGCAGTCCCCTAGGAGGGGTAGGTTACGAGCAGTACTTC. Its translation is CASSPLGGVGYEQYF.